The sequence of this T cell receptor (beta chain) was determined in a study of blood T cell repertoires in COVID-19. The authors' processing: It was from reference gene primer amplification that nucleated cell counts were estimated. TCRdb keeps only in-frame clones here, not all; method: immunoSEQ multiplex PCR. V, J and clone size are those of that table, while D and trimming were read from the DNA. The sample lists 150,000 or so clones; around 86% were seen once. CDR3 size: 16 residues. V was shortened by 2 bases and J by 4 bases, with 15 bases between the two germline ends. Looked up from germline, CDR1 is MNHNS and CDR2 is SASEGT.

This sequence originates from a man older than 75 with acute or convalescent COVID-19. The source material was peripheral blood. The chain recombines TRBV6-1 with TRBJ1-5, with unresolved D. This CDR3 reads CASSEIIGRVNQPQHF. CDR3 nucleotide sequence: TGTGCCAGCAGTGAAATAATTGGGAGGGTTAATCAGCCCCAGCATTTT.